This T cell receptor beta chain was identified in a study of OX40 agonist ivuxolimab in advanced cancers. Whole-study context: Patients received the agonistic anti-OX40 (CD134) antibody ivuxolimab.

Method: immunoSEQ multiplex PCR; TCRdb's copy keeps in-frame clones and lacks some. This sample has about 33,000 clones, with around 84% found just once. With 0 bases removed from V and 4 bases from J, the gap between germline ends came to 4 bases. Germline V gene lookup returns CDR1 GTSNPN and CDR2 SVGIG (reference sequence). This CDR3 is 11 amino acids long. The input for sequencing was CD4+ or CD8+ T cells sorted from blood, taken in a trial of the OX40 agonist ivuxolimab. This TCR was sampled from an adult with an advanced solid tumor such as melanoma, head and neck, liver or kidney cancer. The V call is TRBV30, the J call TRBJ2-7; no clear D. CDR3 nucleotide sequence: TGTGCCTGGAGTGTACGGTACGAGCAGTACTTC. Encoded protein: CAWSVRYEQYF.